This TCR beta chain was captured in a study of CD8 T cells in ankylosing spondylitis. From the 5' RACE reads, TCRdb called clonotypes with MiXCR, one entry per CDR3 protein. The sample consists of under 7,000 distinct CDR3 sequences, roughly 2% of them appearing once. This clonotype came up many times. The CDR3 consists of 16 residues. Unmatched junction bases numbered 3, after V lost 3 bases and J lost 0 bases. The V gene's germline CDR1 is SGDLS and CDR2 YYNGEE. The rearrangement uses TRBV9 and TRBJ2-7; 13 bases are a match to TRBD2. The sample was blood, either unsorted or a sorted T cell fraction (not recorded which). The TCR was taken from a male donor with ankylosing spondylitis or in good health (not recorded which). The CDR3 region is CASSAGTSGTSYEQYF. The CDR3 DNA follows: TGTGCCAGCAGCGCAGGGACTAGCGGGACCTCCTACGAGCAGTACTTC.